This TCR beta chain was observed in a study of blood T cell repertoires in COVID-19. Study-wide context: Sites in the United States, Italy and Spain provided acute and convalescent COVID-19 samples. In each case, the material was cDNA or gDNA derived from T cells, B-cell-depleted T cells, or PBMCs.

Per the study methods: Nucleated cell counts were estimated from reference gene primer amplification. Profiled with immunoSEQ multiplex PCR; TCRdb holds only in-frame clones, not every one. The DNA gave D and trimming, while V, J and clone size come from that table. Among some 200,000 clones listed, 60% to 80% were seen once. V was trimmed by 9 bases and J by 4 bases, leaving 29 bases between them. The CDR3 totals 17 residues. The V gene's germline CDR1 is SGHRS and CDR2 YFSETQ. This clone appeared a single time. The chain uses TRBV5-1 and TRBJ2-7, with D tentatively TRBD2 (5 bases). Sequenced sample: peripheral blood. This clonotype originated in a woman between 70 and 85 years old with acute or convalescent COVID-19. CDR3 residues: CAILRPPGFWAKYEQYF. Written as DNA, the CDR3 is TGCGCCATCCTGAGGCCCCCGGGATTCTGGGCAAAGTACGAGCAGTACTTC.